Described below is a single T cell receptor beta chain sequence and its context. The sample comes from a study of patients and donors after allogeneic stem cell transplantation. The CDR3 sequence is 18 residues long. With 6 bases removed from V and 0 bases from J, the gap between germline ends came to 18 bases. The germline V gene encodes CDR1 MNHNY and CDR2 SVGAGI (reference sequence). In TCRdb, the RT-PCR reads were re-called with MiXCR into one record per CDR3 protein. The sample includes roughly 200,000 distinct CDR3 sequences, around two fifths seen only once; the top ten take roughly 10%. The sample was blood, either unsorted or a sorted T cell fraction (not recorded which). The rearrangement links TRBV6-6 to TRBJ1-6, with TRBD1 as a possible D gene (6 bases). The origin of this receptor is a human donor who was either an allogeneic HSCT recipient or a stem cell or donor lymphocyte infusion donor (not recorded which). It is not recorded whose cells these are; they may come from a transplant donor. CDR3 amino acids: CASRGPRGASSYNSPLHF. The CDR3 nucleotides are TGTGCCAGCAGGGGGCCAAGGGGGGCCAGCTCCTATAATTCACCCCTCCACTTT.